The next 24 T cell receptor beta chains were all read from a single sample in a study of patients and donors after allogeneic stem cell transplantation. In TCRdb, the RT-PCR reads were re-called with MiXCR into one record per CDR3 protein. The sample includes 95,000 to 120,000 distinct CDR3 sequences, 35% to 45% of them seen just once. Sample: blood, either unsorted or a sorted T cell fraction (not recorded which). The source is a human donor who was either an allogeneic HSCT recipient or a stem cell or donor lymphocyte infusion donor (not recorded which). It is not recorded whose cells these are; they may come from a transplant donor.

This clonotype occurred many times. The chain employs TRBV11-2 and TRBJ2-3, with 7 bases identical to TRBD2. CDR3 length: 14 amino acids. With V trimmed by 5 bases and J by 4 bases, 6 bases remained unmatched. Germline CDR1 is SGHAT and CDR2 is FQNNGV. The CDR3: CASSAGLGADTQYF. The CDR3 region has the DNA TGTGCCAGCAGCGCCGGACTAGGGGCAGATACGCAGTATTTT.

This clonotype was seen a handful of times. The CDR3: CASSQEERLYNEQFF. CDR3 nucleotide sequence: TGCGCCAGCAGCCAGGAGGAACGGCTTTACAATGAGCAGTTCTTC. This chain connects TRBV4-3 to TRBJ2-1, with D possibly being TRBD2 (5 bases). The CDR3 totals 15 residues. With 3 bases removed from V and 4 bases from J, the gap between germline ends came to 13 bases. The germline gives CDR1 LGHNA, CDR2 YSLEER.

CDR3 region: CASSVLAVTDTQYF. The CDR3 DNA is TGCGCCAGCAGCGTTTTAGCGGTCACAGATACGCAGTATTTT. This chain joins TRBV5-1 and TRBJ2-3, with a possible D match to TRBD2 (6 bases). Trimming stripped 4 bases from V and 2 bases from J, with 11 bases between. Germline-derived CDR1 and CDR2 are SGHRS and YFSETQ. This CDR3 region has 14 residues.

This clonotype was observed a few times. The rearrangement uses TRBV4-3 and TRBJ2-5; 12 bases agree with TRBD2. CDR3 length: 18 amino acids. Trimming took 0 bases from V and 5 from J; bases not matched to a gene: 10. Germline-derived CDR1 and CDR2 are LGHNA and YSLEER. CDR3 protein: CASSQDVPSGRALETQYF. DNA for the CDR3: TGCGCCAGCAGCCAAGATGTGCCTAGCGGGAGGGCCTTGGAGACCCAGTACTTC.

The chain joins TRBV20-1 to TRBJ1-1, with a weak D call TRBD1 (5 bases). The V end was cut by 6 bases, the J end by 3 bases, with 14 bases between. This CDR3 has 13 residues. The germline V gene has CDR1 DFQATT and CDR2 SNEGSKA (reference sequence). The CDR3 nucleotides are TGCAGTGCCTCTTGGGGCGGGTACACTGAAGCTTTCTTT. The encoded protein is CSASWGGYTEAFF.

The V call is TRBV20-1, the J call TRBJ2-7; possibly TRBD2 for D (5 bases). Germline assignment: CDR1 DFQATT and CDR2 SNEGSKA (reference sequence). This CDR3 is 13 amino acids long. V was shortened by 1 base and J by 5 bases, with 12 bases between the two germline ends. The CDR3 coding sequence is TGCAGTGCTAGAGCTTCGGGGTATCACGAGCAGTACTTC. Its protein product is CSARASGYHEQYF.

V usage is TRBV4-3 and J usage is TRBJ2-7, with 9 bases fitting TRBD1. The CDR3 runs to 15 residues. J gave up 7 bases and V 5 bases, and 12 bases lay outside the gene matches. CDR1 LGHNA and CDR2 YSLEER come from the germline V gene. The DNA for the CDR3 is TGCGCCAGCAGCTCCGGGCGGGACAGGGCGAGTGAGCAGTACTTC. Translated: CASSSGRDRASEQYF.

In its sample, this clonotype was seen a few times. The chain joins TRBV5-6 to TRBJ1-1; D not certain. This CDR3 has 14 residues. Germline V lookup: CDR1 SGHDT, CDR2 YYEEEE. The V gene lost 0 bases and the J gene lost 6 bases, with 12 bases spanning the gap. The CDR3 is CASSLETRIPEAFF. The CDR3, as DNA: TGTGCCAGCAGCTTGGAAACTAGGATACCTGAAGCTTTCTTT.

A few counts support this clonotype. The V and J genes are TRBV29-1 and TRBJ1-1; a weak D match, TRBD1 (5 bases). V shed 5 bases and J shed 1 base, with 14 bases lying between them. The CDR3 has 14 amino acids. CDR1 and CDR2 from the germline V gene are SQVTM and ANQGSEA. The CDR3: CSVLPTGRNTEAFF. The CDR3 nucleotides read TGCAGCGTTTTACCTACGGGGCGGAACACTGAAGCTTTCTTT.

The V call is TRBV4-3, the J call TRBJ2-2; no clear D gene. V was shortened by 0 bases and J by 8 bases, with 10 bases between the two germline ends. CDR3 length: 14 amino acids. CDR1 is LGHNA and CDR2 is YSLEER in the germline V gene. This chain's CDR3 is CASSQENWGGELFF. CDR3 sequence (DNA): TGCGCCAGCAGCCAAGAGAATTGGGGAGGGGAGCTGTTTTTT.

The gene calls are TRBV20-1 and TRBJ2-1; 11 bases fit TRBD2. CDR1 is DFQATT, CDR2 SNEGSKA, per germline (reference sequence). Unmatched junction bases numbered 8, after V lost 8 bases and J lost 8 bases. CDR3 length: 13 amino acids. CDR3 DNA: TGCAGTCAGTTAGCGGGAGGGTATGATGAGCAGTTCTTC. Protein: CSQLAGGYDEQFF.

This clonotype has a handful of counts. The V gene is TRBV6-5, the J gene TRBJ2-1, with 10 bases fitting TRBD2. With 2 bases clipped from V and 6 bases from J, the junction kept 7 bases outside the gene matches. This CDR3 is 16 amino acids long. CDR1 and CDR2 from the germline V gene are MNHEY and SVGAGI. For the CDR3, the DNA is TGTGCCAGCAGTTACGAGTGGGTAGCGGGAGGCAATGAGCAGTTCTTC. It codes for CASSYEWVAGGNEQFF.

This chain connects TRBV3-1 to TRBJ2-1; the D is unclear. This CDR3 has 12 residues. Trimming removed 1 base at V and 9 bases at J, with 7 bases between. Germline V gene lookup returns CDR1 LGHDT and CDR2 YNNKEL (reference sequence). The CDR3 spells CASSQGSGEQFF. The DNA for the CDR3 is TGTGCCAGCAGCCAAGGGTCAGGTGAGCAGTTCTTC.

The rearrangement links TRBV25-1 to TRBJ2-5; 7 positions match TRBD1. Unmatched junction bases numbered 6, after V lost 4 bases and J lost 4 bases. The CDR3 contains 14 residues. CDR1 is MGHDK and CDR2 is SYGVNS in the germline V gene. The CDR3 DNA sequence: TGTGCCAGCAGTGGGGCGACAGGGAGAGAGACCCAGTACTTC. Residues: CASSGATGRETQYF.

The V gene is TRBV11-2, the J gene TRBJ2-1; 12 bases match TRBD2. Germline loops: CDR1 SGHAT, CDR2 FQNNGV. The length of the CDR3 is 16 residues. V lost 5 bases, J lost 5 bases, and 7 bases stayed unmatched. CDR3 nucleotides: TGTGCCAGCAGCCCAAGACTAGCGGGAGTGGACAATGAGCAGTTCTTC. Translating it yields CASSPRLAGVDNEQFF.

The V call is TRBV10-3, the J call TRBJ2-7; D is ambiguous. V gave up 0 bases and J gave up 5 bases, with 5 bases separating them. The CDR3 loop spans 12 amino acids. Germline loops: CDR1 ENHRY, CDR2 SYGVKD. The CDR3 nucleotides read TGTGCCATCAGTGAGTCGTGGAACGAGCAGTACTTC. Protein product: CAISESWNEQYF.

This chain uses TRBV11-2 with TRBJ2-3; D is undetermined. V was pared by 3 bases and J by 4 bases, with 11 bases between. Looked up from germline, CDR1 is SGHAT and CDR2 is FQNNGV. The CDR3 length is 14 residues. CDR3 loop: CASSFGRWADTQYF. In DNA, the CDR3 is TGTGCCAGCAGCTTTGGGCGTTGGGCAGATACGCAGTATTTT.

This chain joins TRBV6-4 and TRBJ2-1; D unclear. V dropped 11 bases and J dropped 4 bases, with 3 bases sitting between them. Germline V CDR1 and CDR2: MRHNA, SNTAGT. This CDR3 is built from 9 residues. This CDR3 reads CAAYNEQFF. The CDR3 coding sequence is TGTGCCGCGTACAATGAGCAGTTCTTC.

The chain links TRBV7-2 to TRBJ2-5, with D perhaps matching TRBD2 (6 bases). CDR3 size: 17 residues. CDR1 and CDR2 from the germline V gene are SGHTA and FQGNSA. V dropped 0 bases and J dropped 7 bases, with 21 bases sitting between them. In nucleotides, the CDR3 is TGTGCCAGCAGCTTAGCCCTTTTTGGGCCGGAGGGTGCGACCCAGTACTTC. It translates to CASSLALFGPEGATQYF.

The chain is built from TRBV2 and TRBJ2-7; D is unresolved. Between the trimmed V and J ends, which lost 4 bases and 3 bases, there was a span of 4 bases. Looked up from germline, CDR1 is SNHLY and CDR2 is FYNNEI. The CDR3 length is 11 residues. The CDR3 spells CASSVDYEQYF. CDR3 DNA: TGTGCCAGCAGTGTCGACTACGAGCAGTACTTC.

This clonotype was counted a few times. The CDR3 region is CSASTGEGNEQFF. CDR3 sequence (DNA): TGCAGTGCTAGTACGGGAGAGGGCAATGAGCAGTTCTTC. The rearrangement uses TRBV20-1 and TRBJ2-1; a weak D match, TRBD2 (6 bases). Trimming removed 3 bases at V and 6 bases at J, with 12 bases between. The CDR3 is 13 residues long. Germline CDR1 is DFQATT and CDR2 is SNEGSKA (reference sequence).

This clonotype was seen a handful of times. The CDR3 loop reads CASSEYWSTTNEKLFF. The CDR3 DNA reads as TGTGCCAGCAGTGAGTACTGGAGTACAACTAATGAAAAACTGTTTTTT. The chain couples TRBV25-1 to TRBJ1-4; no reliable D call. The V end was cut by 3 bases, the J end by 0 bases, with 11 bases between. Looked up from germline, CDR1 is MGHDK and CDR2 is SYGVNS. This CDR3 is built from 16 residues. Full variable domain (rest looked up from reference TRBV25-1 and TRBJ1-4): EADIYQTPRYLVIGTGKKITLECSQTMGHDKMYWYQQDPGMELHLIHYSYGVNSTEKGDLSSESTVSRIRTEHFPLTLESARPSHTSQYLCASSEYWSTTNEKLFFGSGTQLSVL.

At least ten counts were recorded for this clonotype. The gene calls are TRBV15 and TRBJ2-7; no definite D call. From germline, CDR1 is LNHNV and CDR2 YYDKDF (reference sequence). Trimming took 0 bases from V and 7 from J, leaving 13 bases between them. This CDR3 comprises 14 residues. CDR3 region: CATSRDPLTEEQYF. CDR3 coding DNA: TGTGCCACCAGCAGAGATCCCCTGACTGAAGAGCAGTACTTC.

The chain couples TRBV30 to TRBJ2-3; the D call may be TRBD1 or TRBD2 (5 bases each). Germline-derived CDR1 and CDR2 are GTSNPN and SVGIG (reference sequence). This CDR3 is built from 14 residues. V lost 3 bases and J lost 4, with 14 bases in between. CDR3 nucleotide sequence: TGTGCCTGGAGCGCGGGCAGGGCCCCAGATACGCAGTATTTT. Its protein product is CAWSAGRAPDTQYF. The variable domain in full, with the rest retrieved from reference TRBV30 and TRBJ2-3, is SQTIHQWPATLVQPVGSPLSLECTVEGTSNPNLYWYRQAAGRGLQLLFYSVGIGQISSEVPQNLSASRPQDRQFILSSKKLLLSDSGFYLCAWSAGRAPDTQYFGPGTRLTVL.